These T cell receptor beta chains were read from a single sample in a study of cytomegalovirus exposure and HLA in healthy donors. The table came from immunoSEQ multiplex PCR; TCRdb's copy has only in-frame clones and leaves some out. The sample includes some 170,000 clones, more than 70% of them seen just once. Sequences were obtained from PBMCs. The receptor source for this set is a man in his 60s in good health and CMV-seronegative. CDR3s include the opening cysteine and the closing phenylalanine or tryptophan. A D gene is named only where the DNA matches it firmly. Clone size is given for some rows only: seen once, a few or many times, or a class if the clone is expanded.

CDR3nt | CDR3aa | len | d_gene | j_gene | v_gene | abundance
TGCGCCAGCGGCCCCCGCATGGACAGGAAGGACTCCTACGAGCAGTACTTC | CASGPRMDRKDSYEQYF | 17 | TRBD1 | TRBJ2-7 | TRBV4-1 | -
TGTGCCTGGAGGAGACCCGGACAGGGGCCGTCCTATGGCTACACCTTC | CAWRRPGQGPSYGYTF | 16 | TRBD1 | TRBJ1-2 | TRBV30 | -
TGTGCCATCAGCCCCAGCGGGGATCACGAGCAGTACTTC | CAISPSGDHEQYF | 13 | TRBD2 | TRBJ2-7 | TRBV10-3 | -
TGTGCCAGCAGCCGGACCCGGGACAGCCTAAATGAGCAGTTCTTC | CASSRTRDSLNEQFF | 15 | TRBD1 | TRBJ2-1 | TRBV7-2 | -
TGCGCCAGCAGCCAAGACTCGCGGGAGTCGTACGAGCAGTACTTC | CASSQDSRESYEQYF | 15 | TRBD2 | TRBJ2-7 | TRBV4-3 | few
TGTGCCAGCAGCCCCAAAGGCGGGGAATGGCACGAGCAGTACTTC | CASSPKGGEWHEQYF | 15 | - | TRBJ2-7 | TRBV7-9 | -
TGTGCCAGCGGGGGCGGGGGTAGTGAAAAACTGTTTTTT | CASGGGGSEKLFF | 13 | - | TRBJ1-4 | TRBV28 | -
TGTGCCAGCAGTTCCCCTAGCACAGATACGCAGTATTTT | CASSSPSTDTQYF | 13 | - | TRBJ2-3 | TRBV28 | -
TGTGCCTGGAGGCGGGGCCCACTGGATGAGCAGTTCTTC | CAWRRGPLDEQFF | 13 | - | TRBJ2-1 | TRBV30 | -
TGTGCCAGTAGTATCAGTTTACTAGCGGCCAATGAGCAGTTCTTC | CASSISLLAANEQFF | 15 | TRBD2 | TRBJ2-1 | TRBV19 | -
TGTGCCTGGAGTGCCCTCGGACTGTCCTATGGCTACACCTTC | CAWSALGLSYGYTF | 14 | - | TRBJ1-2 | TRBV30 | few
TGTGCCAGCAGCCCCGTCGGAGGGACCCAGTACTTC | CASSPVGGTQYF | 12 | - | TRBJ2-5 | TRBV5-8 | few
TGTGCCAGCAGCTTAGCAGGGAGCCCCTACGAGCAGTACTTC | CASSLAGSPYEQYF | 14 | - | TRBJ2-7 | TRBV7-9 | few
TGTGCCAGCAGTCAAAGGACAGTTCAAGAGACCCAGTACTTC | CASSQRTVQETQYF | 14 | - | TRBJ2-5 | TRBV2 | -
TGCGCCAGCATCCATGAGGGAACTAATGAAAAACTGTTTTTT | CASIHEGTNEKLFF | 14 | - | TRBJ1-4 | TRBV10-1 | -
TGTGCCAGCAGCCGACCGGGACTCGCTGAGAACACCGGGGAGCTGTTTTTT | CASSRPGLAENTGELFF | 17 | - | TRBJ2-2 | TRBV5-6 | -
TGTGCCAGCAGTTTGCGGCCCGAGACCCAGTACTTC | CASSLRPETQYF | 12 | - | TRBJ2-5 | TRBV28 | -
TGTGCCAGCAGCTTAAATCCCGCCAGCTCCTACGAGCAGTACTTC | CASSLNPASSYEQYF | 15 | - | TRBJ2-7 | TRBV11-1 | -
TGTGCCAGCAGCTTACTTGGGGGGAGCTATGGCTACACCTTC | CASSLLGGSYGYTF | 14 | - | TRBJ1-2 | TRBV7-2 | -
TGTGCCAGCAGCTTAAATTTGGCGGGGGGGCGCACAGATACGCAGTATTTT | CASSLNLAGGRTDTQYF | 17 | TRBD2 | TRBJ2-3 | TRBV7-2 | -
TGTGCCAGCAGCACCGACAGGGGCGGTGAAGCTTTCTTT | CASSTDRGGEAFF | 13 | TRBD1 | TRBJ1-1 | TRBV7-2 | -
TGTGCCAGCAGTGCCGGGACAGGGGATAATTCACCCCTCCACTTT | CASSAGTGDNSPLHF | 15 | TRBD1 | TRBJ1-6 | TRBV25-1 | -
TGTGCCTGGAGTCCCCCCCGCGGGGGGCCTCGGACCGGGGAGCTGTTTTTT | CAWSPPRGGPRTGELFF | 17 | TRBD2 | TRBJ2-2 | TRBV30 | -
TGTGCCAGCAGCTTGGGCAGGACAAACTATGGCTACACCTTC | CASSLGRTNYGYTF | 14 | - | TRBJ1-2 | TRBV11-2 | -
TGTTCCAGCAGCCCGGGGGTTTCTGAAGCTTTCTTT | CSSSPGVSEAFF | 12 | - | TRBJ1-1 | TRBV7-9 | -
TGTGCCAGCAGCCCGAAAACAGGGAACACTGAAGCTTTCTTT | CASSPKTGNTEAFF | 14 | - | TRBJ1-1 | TRBV5-4 | few
TGTGCCACCAGCACAAGGGGGCCGTACTATGGCTACACCTTC | CATSTRGPYYGYTF | 14 | TRBD1 | TRBJ1-2 | TRBV15 | -
TGTGCCAGCAGCTTAGCGCAGGCGTTAGACATTCAGTACTTC | CASSLAQALDIQYF | 14 | - | TRBJ2-4 | TRBV7-8 | -
TGTGCCAGCAGCCAGGCGCAAGGGACTACCCTACTCAATGAGCAGTTCTTC | CASSQAQGTTLLNEQFF | 17 | TRBD2 | TRBJ2-1 | TRBV4-2 | few
TGTGCCACCAGCAGAAACAACCCTTCTCCCCAAGAGACCCAGTACTTC | CATSRNNPSPQETQYF | 16 | - | TRBJ2-5 | TRBV15 | -
TGTGCCATCAGTGAGCAACCGGGAACGGAGGGCTACACCTTC | CAISEQPGTEGYTF | 14 | - | TRBJ1-2 | TRBV10-3 | -